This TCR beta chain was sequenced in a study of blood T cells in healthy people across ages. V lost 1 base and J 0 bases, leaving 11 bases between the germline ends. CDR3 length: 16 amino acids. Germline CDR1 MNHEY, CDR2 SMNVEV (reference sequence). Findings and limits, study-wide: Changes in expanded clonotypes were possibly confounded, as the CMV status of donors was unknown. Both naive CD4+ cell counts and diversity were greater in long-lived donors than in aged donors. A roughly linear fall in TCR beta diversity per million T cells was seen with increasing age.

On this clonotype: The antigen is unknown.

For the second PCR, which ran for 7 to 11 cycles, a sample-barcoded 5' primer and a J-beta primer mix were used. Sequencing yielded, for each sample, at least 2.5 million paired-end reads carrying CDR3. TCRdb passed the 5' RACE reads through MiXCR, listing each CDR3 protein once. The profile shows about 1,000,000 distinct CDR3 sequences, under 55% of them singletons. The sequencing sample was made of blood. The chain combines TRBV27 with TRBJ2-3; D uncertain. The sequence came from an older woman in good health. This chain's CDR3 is CASSLFPVPSTDTQYF. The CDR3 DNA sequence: TGTGCCAGCAGTTTATTTCCAGTGCCTAGCACAGATACGCAGTATTTT.